Listed here are 26 T cell receptor beta chains from one sample, sequenced in a study of blood T cell repertoires in COVID-19. Clones were sequenced by immunoSEQ multiplex PCR, and TCRdb holds only the in-frame ones, with some missing. The sample consists of more than 80,000 clones, 85% to 90% of them appearing once. Sequencing used peripheral blood. The receptors derive from a human donor with active COVID-19. The donor label of this sample is uncertain.

The chain is built from TRBV5-1 and TRBJ2-5; TRBD1 matches 7 bases. The CDR3 is 14 amino acids. Germline loops: CDR1 SGHRS, CDR2 YFSETQ. The trim removed 1 base at V and 5 bases at J, leaving 5 bases unmatched. CDR3 in DNA: TGCGCCAGCAGCTTGATTGACAGGGACGAGACCCAGTACTTC. It yields the protein CASSLIDRDETQYF.

The CDR3 is CASSPRTGLHEQFF. The CDR3 DNA sequence: TGTGCCAGCAGCCCGAGGACAGGCCTCCATGAGCAGTTCTTC. The V and J genes are TRBV5-4 and TRBJ2-1; 7 nucleotides align to TRBD1. CDR1 is SGHNT and CDR2 is YYREEE in the germline V gene (reference sequence). This CDR3 region has 14 residues. Losses at the gene ends were 4 bases for V and 8 bases for J; bases not matched to a gene: 9. The variable domain in full, with the rest retrieved from reference TRBV5-4 and TRBJ2-1, is ETGVTQSPTHLIKTRGQQVTLRCSSQSGHNTVSWYQQALGQGPQFIFQYYREEENGRGNFPPRFSGLQFPNYSSELNVNALELDDSALYLCASSPRTGLHEQFFGPGTRLTVL.

The CDR3 sequence is CASSPGSTVIYEQYF. The CDR3 bases are TGTGCCAGCTCACCGGGGTCGACAGTGATCTACGAGCAGTACTTC. The rearrangement links TRBV18 to TRBJ2-7, with a tentative D call TRBD1 (5 bases). The CDR3 has 15 amino acids. Germline V CDR1 and CDR2: KGHSH, LQKENI. Trimming took 3 bases from V and 3 from J, leaving 15 bases between them.

This clone appeared once. The chain employs TRBV4-3 and TRBJ1-5, with 7 bases identical to TRBD1. CDR1 is LGHNA and CDR2 is YSLEER in the germline V gene. The CDR3 consists of 14 residues. The V segment lost 1 base and the J segment 4 bases; nucleotides outside the gene matches: 1. In nucleotides, the CDR3 is TGCGCCAGCAGCCAAGCCAGGGGGAATCAGCCCCAGCATTTT. This gives the protein CASSQARGNQPQHF.

The CDR3 DNA reads as TGTGCCAGCATTTATAGGACAGGGGGAAACGAGCAGTACTTC. Its translation is CASIYRTGGNEQYF. The genes are TRBV2 and TRBJ2-7; 10 bases line up with TRBD1. This CDR3 is 14 amino acids long. Germline CDR1 and CDR2: SNHLY and FYNNEI. The trim removed 7 bases at V and 5 bases at J, leaving 8 bases unmatched.

This sequence joins TRBV7-9 and TRBJ2-1; possibly TRBD2 for D (5 bases). With 5 bases removed from V and 8 bases from J, the gap between germline ends came to 13 bases. This CDR3 has 13 amino acids. Germline CDR1 SEHNR, CDR2 FQNEAQ (reference sequence). This CDR3 reads CASSPYAGHEQFF. The DNA for the CDR3 is TGTGCCAGCAGCCCTTATGCGGGCCATGAGCAGTTCTTC.

The V call is TRBV12-5, the J call TRBJ1-5; weak D call: TRBD1 (6 bases). Deletions cut 4 bases from V and 6 bases from J, with 13 bases between. This CDR3 comprises 14 residues. Germline-derived CDR1 and CDR2 are LGHNT and FRNRAP. The CDR3 is CASGSSGGRQPQHF. The CDR3 DNA sequence: TGTGCTAGTGGTTCGAGCGGGGGGCGTCAGCCCCAGCATTTT.

V gene TRBV25-1 combines with J gene TRBJ2-5; 10 bases fit TRBD2. This CDR3 spans 17 amino acids. Germline V gives CDR1 MGHDK, CDR2 SYGVNS. J gave up 8 bases and V 0 bases, and 12 bases lay outside the gene matches. Here the CDR3 reads CASSEYLTSGGAITQYF. As DNA, the CDR3 is TGTGCCAGCAGTGAATATTTGACCAGCGGGGGGGCCATAACCCAGTACTTC.

The chain couples TRBV7-2 to TRBJ2-5; 11 bases line up with TRBD2. V dropped 1 base and J dropped 1; count of bases not matched to a gene: 5. The length of the CDR3 is 17 residues. The germline V gene encodes CDR1 SGHTA and CDR2 FQGNSA. The CDR3 nucleotides are TGTGCCAGCAGCTTAGTTAGCGGGGGGGCTTTCCAAGAGACCCAGTACTTC. It codes for CASSLVSGGAFQETQYF.

The chain employs TRBV5-4 and TRBJ2-3; TRBD2 matches 11 bases. Germline V gives CDR1 SGHNT, CDR2 YYREEE (reference sequence). The ends lost 4 bases at V and 4 bases at J; junction bases unmatched: 5. This CDR3 comprises 15 residues. CDR3: CASSLSGGAPDTQYF. The CDR3 coding sequence is TGTGCCAGCAGCCTTAGCGGGGGGGCCCCAGATACGCAGTATTTT. Combining the CDR3 with reference TRBV5-4 and TRBJ2-3 gives the whole variable domain ETGVTQSPTHLIKTRGQQVTLRCSSQSGHNTVSWYQQALGQGPQFIFQYYREEENGRGNFPPRFSGLQFPNYSSELNVNALELDDSALYLCASSLSGGAPDTQYFGPGTRLTVL.

CDR3 nucleotides: TGTGCCAGCAGCCAGACTAGCGGGGAGTACAATGAGCAGTTCTTC. It translates to CASSQTSGEYNEQFF. The chain uses TRBV3-1 (or the pseudogene TRBV3-2) and TRBJ2-1; 11 nucleotides match TRBD2. This CDR3 has 15 amino acids. V was pared by 3 bases and J by 4 bases, with 2 bases of the junction left unmatched. In germline, CDR1 is LGHDT, CDR2 YNNKEL (reference sequence).

This rearrangement joins TRBV5-1 to TRBJ2-7; TRBD1 matches 9 bases. V trimming: 4 bases; J trimming: 0 bases; junction bases outside the gene matches: 11. CDR1 is SGHRS and CDR2 is YFSETQ in the germline V gene. This CDR3 is 17 amino acids long. In nucleotides, the CDR3 is TGCGCCAGCAGCGCCCGGGACAGGGCTAGCACCTCCTACGAGCAGTACTTC. It codes for CASSARDRASTSYEQYF.

Concerning this clone: The sample contains more than one DNA sequence encoding this CDR3. J is TRBJ2-7 and V is TRBV7-2; 8 nucleotides line up with TRBD1. There are 13 residues in the CDR3. The trim removed 4 bases at V and 2 bases at J, leaving 1 base unmatched. CDR1 is SGHTA and CDR2 is FQGNSA in the germline V gene. Written as DNA, the CDR3 is TGTGCCAGCAGCTCACAGGGGGCCTACGAGCAGTACTTC. Translating gives CASSSQGAYEQYF.

The chain is built from TRBV2 and TRBJ2-7; no firm D call. V was shortened by 3 bases and J by 2 bases, with 8 bases between the two germline ends. Germline V gene sequence: CDR1 SNHLY, CDR2 FYNNEI. The CDR3 is 13 residues long. The CDR3 protein is CASSERQPYEQYF. The CDR3 nucleotides read TGTGCCAGCAGTGAGAGGCAGCCCTACGAGCAGTACTTC.

This clone was counted once. The chain recombines TRBV28 with TRBJ1-4; 9 bases line up with TRBD1. V trimming: 2 bases; J trimming: 13 bases; junction bases outside the gene matches: 14. Germline values: CDR1 MDHEN, CDR2 SYDVKM. This CDR3 is 16 amino acids long. CDR3 nucleotide sequence: TGTGCCAGCAGTTTACCCCGGGGACAGGGCTCGAAGAGACTGTTTTTT. Its translation: CASSLPRGQGSKRLFF. Together with reference TRBV28 and TRBJ1-4, the CDR3 gives the full variable domain: DVKVTQSSRYLVKRTGEKVFLECVQDMDHENMFWYRQDPGLGLRLIYFSYDVKMKEKGDIPEGYSVSREKKERFSLILESASTNQTSMYLCASSLPRGQGSKRLFFGSGTQLSVL.

This clone was recorded only once. The genes are TRBV19 and TRBJ1-4; D is undetermined. The CDR3 covers 13 residues. CDR1 is LNHDA and CDR2 is SQIVND in the germline V gene (reference sequence). Trimming removed 5 bases at V and 8 bases at J, with 12 bases between. The CDR3 DNA sequence: TGTGCCAGTAGTTTCCGAAACGGGGAAAAACTGTTTTTT. Residues: CASSFRNGEKLFF.

The chain links TRBV5-6 to TRBJ2-5; TRBD1 matches 8 bases. CDR3 size: 18 residues. V dropped 5 bases and J dropped 0; count of bases not matched to a gene: 15. CDR1 SGHDT and CDR2 YYEEEE come from the germline V gene. The CDR3 spells CASRLGTGRGIDQETQYF. CDR3 DNA: TGTGCCAGCAGACTTGGGACAGGAAGGGGGATTGACCAAGAGACCCAGTACTTC.

The chain joins TRBV10-3 to TRBJ1-1; the match to TRBD1 covers 9 bases. With 6 bases clipped from V and 1 base from J, the junction kept 6 bases outside the gene matches. CDR1 and CDR2 (germline): ENHRY, SYGVKD. There are 15 residues in the CDR3. CDR3 region: CAIRGTGWGNTEAFF. The CDR3 DNA follows: TGTGCCATCAGGGGGACAGGGTGGGGGAACACTGAAGCTTTCTTT.

This chain connects TRBV4-3 to TRBJ2-7; 10 nucleotides line up with TRBD2. The CDR3 runs 16 residues. The trim removed 3 bases at V and 0 bases at J, leaving 5 bases unmatched. Germline V gives CDR1 LGHNA, CDR2 YSLEER. CDR3 sequence: CASSQTTSGRSYEQYF. The CDR3 region has the DNA TGCGCCAGCAGCCAGACGACTAGCGGGCGCTCCTACGAGCAGTACTTC.

The chain recombines TRBV7-8 with TRBJ1-4, with TRBD1 identical over 10 bases. CDR3 length: 17 amino acids. J lost 3 bases, V lost 8 bases, and 12 bases had no gene match. Germline CDR1 and CDR2: SGHVS and FQNEAQ. The CDR3 bases are TGTGCCAGCGCCGGGACAGGGGCCCTGCCAGCTAATGAAAAACTGTTTTTT. Amino acid sequence: CASAGTGALPANEKLFF.

This clone is a singleton in its sample. V gene TRBV28 combines with J gene TRBJ1-1; D possibly corresponds to TRBD1 (5 bases). CDR3 size: 16 residues. Germline-derived CDR1 and CDR2 are MDHEN and SYDVKM. V lost 0 bases and J 0 bases, leaving 11 bases between the germline ends. The CDR3 reads CASSLWTVGLNTEAFF. CDR3 nucleotides: TGTGCCAGCAGTTTATGGACAGTGGGGCTGAACACTGAAGCTTTCTTT.

The chain employs TRBV25-1 and TRBJ1-1; D is perhaps TRBD1 (5 bases). This CDR3 comprises 11 residues. With 6 bases removed from V and 7 bases from J, the gap between germline ends came to 9 bases. The germline V gene encodes CDR1 MGHDK and CDR2 SYGVNS. For the CDR3, the DNA is TGTGCCAGCAGGGGAGGGGTTGAAGCTTTCTTT. Translating gives CASRGGVEAFF. Full variable domain (rest looked up from reference TRBV25-1 and TRBJ1-1): EADIYQTPRYLVIGTGKKITLECSQTMGHDKMYWYQQDPGMELHLIHYSYGVNSTEKGDLSSESTVSRIRTEHFPLTLESARPSHTSQYLCASRGGVEAFFGQGTRLTVV.

The chain couples TRBV27 to TRBJ2-1; tentative D call: TRBD2 (6 bases). Trimming cost V 6 bases and J 0 bases, with 9 bases left between them. The CDR3 length is 14 residues. Germline V gives CDR1 MNHEY, CDR2 SMNVEV (reference sequence). CDR3 loop: CASSPGGSYNEQFF. The CDR3 nucleotides are TGTGCCAGCAGCCCCGGGGGCTCCTACAATGAGCAGTTCTTC.

This chain links TRBV7-9 with TRBJ1-2; 7 bases align to TRBD1. This CDR3 region has 15 residues. The germline CDR1 and CDR2 sequences are SEHNR and FQNEAQ (reference sequence). V was clipped by 5 bases and J by 4 bases; unmatched bases: 10. The CDR3 coding sequence is TGTGCCAGCAGCGACGCACAGGGGCGCCTCTATGGCTACACCTTC. Translating gives CASSDAQGRLYGYTF. Supplemented by reference TRBV7-9 and TRBJ1-2, the full variable domain reads DTGVSQNPRHKITKRGQNVTFRCDPISEHNRLYWYRQTLGQGPEFLTYFQNEAQLEKSRLLSDRFSAERPKGSFSTLEIQRTEQGDSAMYLCASSDAQGRLYGYTFGSGTRLTVV.

The V call is TRBV9, the J call TRBJ2-5, with D tentatively TRBD1 (6 bases). V lost 3 bases to trimming and J lost 2 bases, with 14 bases between them. The CDR3 contains 15 residues. Germline V gene data show CDR1 as SGDLS and CDR2 as YYNGEE. CDR3 DNA: TGTGCCAGCAGCGACAGGGATGGTCGACAAGAGACCCAGTACTTC. Translated, it gives CASSDRDGRQETQYF.

The chain couples TRBV7-8 to TRBJ1-4; 11 positions agree with TRBD1. This CDR3 spans 15 amino acids. The trim removed 4 bases at V and 8 bases at J, leaving 6 bases unmatched. CDR1 is SGHVS and CDR2 is FQNEAQ in the germline V gene. CDR3: CASSSGQGAREKLFF. In nucleotides, the CDR3 is TGTGCCAGCAGCTCCGGACAGGGGGCAAGAGAAAAACTGTTTTTT.